Below, 28 T cell receptor beta chains from the same sample are listed, as sequenced in a study of a mutant IDH1 vaccine in newly diagnosed glioma. Described time point: week 11, during vaccination. Vaccine doses each comprised 300 ug of mutant IDH1 20-mer peptide, with topical imiquimod. The table came from immunoSEQ multiplex PCR; TCRdb's copy has only in-frame clones and leaves some out. The sample lists around 62,000 clones; about nine tenths were seen once. For these receptors, no antigen is known. The material was PBMCs, obtained from a glioma patient whose treatment included an IDH1 peptide vaccine. The receptors were sampled from a man aged 35-49 years with glioma.

The CDR3: CASSSSPGVAGNVAGELFF. CDR3 nucleotides: TGTGCCAGCAGCTCCAGCCCCGGGGTAGCGGGGAATGTCGCCGGGGAGCTGTTTTTT. V gene TRBV7-9 combines with J gene TRBJ2-2; 8 bases map to TRBD2. V lost 4 bases and J lost 6; bases outside the gene matches: 19. The CDR3 runs 19 residues. Looked up from germline, CDR1 is SEHNR and CDR2 is FQNEAQ (reference sequence).

The chain carries TRBV5-1 and TRBJ1-1, with a weak D call TRBD1 (5 bases). V shed 0 bases and J shed 4 bases, with 7 bases lying between them. Germline-derived CDR1 and CDR2 are SGHRS and YFSETQ. There are 13 residues in the CDR3. The CDR3 DNA follows: TGCGCCAGCAGCTTGGCAGGGATCACTGAAGCTTTCTTT. Translation gives CASSLAGITEAFF.

This chain uses TRBV28 with TRBJ2-5; D is perhaps TRBD2 (6 bases). This CDR3 has 15 amino acids. The V gene lost 8 bases and the J gene lost 0 bases, with 16 bases spanning the gap. Germline V gene sequence: CDR1 MDHEN, CDR2 SYDVKM. CDR3 nucleotide sequence: TGTGCCAGCGCCCGGAGGGAAATGTACCAAGAGACCCAGTACTTC. It encodes CASARREMYQETQYF. Together with reference TRBV28 and TRBJ2-5, the CDR3 gives the full variable domain: DVKVTQSSRYLVKRTGEKVFLECVQDMDHENMFWYRQDPGLGLRLIYFSYDVKMKEKGDIPEGYSVSREKKERFSLILESASTNQTSMYLCASARREMYQETQYFGPGTRLLVL.

The chain couples TRBV7-9 to TRBJ2-7; 8 positions agree with TRBD2. The germline V gene has CDR1 SEHNR and CDR2 FQNEAQ (reference sequence). With 5 bases clipped from V and 4 bases from J, the junction kept 10 bases outside the gene matches. This CDR3 region has 15 residues. The CDR3: CASSNPGGRNYEQYF. The CDR3 DNA reads TGTGCCAGCAGCAACCCTGGCGGGAGGAATTACGAGCAGTACTTC.

The rearrangement joins TRBV18 to TRBJ2-7; 7 nucleotides match TRBD1. CDR1 is KGHSH, CDR2 LQKENI, per germline. V lost 6 bases to trimming and J lost 4 bases; unmatched junction nucleotides: 6. The CDR3 extends over 13 amino acids. CDR3 nucleotide sequence: TGTGCCAGCTCCCTGGGACAGCAATACGAGCAGTACTTC. Translation: CASSLGQQYEQYF.

In this sample, this clone turned up once. The chain uses TRBV5-6 and TRBJ2-4, with unresolved D. Trimming removed 3 bases from V and 0 bases from J, with 10 bases in between. CDR1 is SGHDT, CDR2 YYEEEE, per germline. The CDR3 totals 15 residues. As DNA, the CDR3 is TGTGCCAGCAGCTCGAACAAACTAGCCAAAAACATTCAGTACTTC. Translating gives CASSSNKLAKNIQYF.

The CDR3 nucleotides read TGTGCCAGCAGCTCCTCCTACACTGAAGCTTTCTTT. Translating it yields CASSSSYTEAFF. V usage is TRBV11-2 and J usage is TRBJ1-1, with unresolved D. Germline CDR1 reads SGHAT; CDR2 reads FQNNGV. CDR3 length equals 12 residues. Trimming removed 4 bases at V and 3 bases at J, with 6 bases between.

This chain uses TRBV18 with TRBJ2-5; D is unclear. CDR1 and CDR2 from the germline V gene are KGHSH and LQKENI. V was trimmed by 1 base and J by 4 bases, leaving 4 bases between them. The CDR3 totals 12 residues. CDR3 in amino acids: CASSPRGETQYF. CDR3 DNA sequence: TGTGCCAGCTCACCACGGGGAGAGACCCAGTACTTC.

The CDR3 sequence is CASSDRGQTYQPQHF. The CDR3 nucleotides are TGTGCCAGCAGCGACAGAGGACAGACTTATCAGCCCCAGCATTTT. The rearrangement links TRBV7-8 to TRBJ1-5; weak D call: TRBD1 (6 bases). The CDR3 spans 15 residues. With 5 bases removed from V and 5 bases from J, the gap between germline ends came to 16 bases. Germline V gene lookup returns CDR1 SGHVS and CDR2 FQNEAQ.

This rearrangement joins TRBV7-2 to TRBJ2-7; TRBD2 matches at 7 bases. The CDR3 contains 14 residues. In germline, CDR1 is SGHTA, CDR2 FQGNSA. The trim removed 8 bases at V and 5 bases at J, leaving 12 bases unmatched. The CDR3 DNA follows: TGTGCCAGCGACCCCGGGACTACGGGGCACGAGCAGTACTTC. Translation gives CASDPGTTGHEQYF.

This sequence joins TRBV7-9 and TRBJ1-1, with 7 bases lining up with TRBD1. The germline CDR1 and CDR2 sequences are SEHNR and FQNEAQ (reference sequence). This CDR3 is 15 amino acids long. After removal of 5 bases from V and 6 bases from J, the junction contained 12 bases not matched to a gene. The CDR3 bases are TGTGCCAGCAGCAAGGAGGGGGCCGCGGCCCCTGAAGCTTTCTTT. It encodes CASSKEGAAAPEAFF.

The chain joins TRBV28 to TRBJ2-7; the D is unclear. The length of the CDR3 is 11 residues. Per the germline V gene, CDR1 is MDHEN and CDR2 is SYDVKM. Deletions cut 8 bases from V and 11 bases from J, with 16 bases between. CDR3 protein: CASGFNHWKYF. CDR3 nucleotide sequence: TGTGCCAGCGGCTTTAACCATTGGAAGTACTTC.

This clone was counted between two and nine times. The rearrangement uses TRBV4-2 and TRBJ1-2; the D gene is possibly TRBD1 (6 bases). The V gene's germline CDR1 is LGHNA and CDR2 YNFKEQ. The CDR3 is made up of 17 amino acids. Between the trimmed V and J ends, which lost 1 base and 4 bases, there was a span of 19 bases. The CDR3 sequence: CASSQAQGGGGSYGYTF. CDR3 DNA sequence: TGTGCCAGCAGCCAAGCGCAGGGAGGGGGGGGTAGCTATGGCTACACCTTC.

Comment on this clone: At one end, the junction sequence differs from germline, possibly due to a read error. The V call is TRBV7-7, the J call TRBJ2-1; D uncertain. This CDR3 has 13 amino acids. Germline V gene sequence: CDR1 SSHAT, CDR2 FNYEAQ (reference sequence). CDR3: CASSFQENNEQFF. The CDR3 nucleotides are TGTGCTAGCAGCTTCCAGGAGAACAATGAGCAGTTCTTC. Based on the CDR3 plus reference TRBV7-7 and TRBJ2-1, the full variable domain is GAGVSQSPRYKVTKRGQDVTLRCDPISSHATLYWYQQALGQGPEFLTYFNYEAQPDKSGLPSDRFSAERPEGSISTLTIQRTEQRDSAMYRCASSFQENNEQFFGPGTRLTVL.

The CDR3 reads CASSLWPRGTGELFF. The CDR3 DNA reads TGTGCCAGCAGTTTGTGGCCCCGTGGGACCGGGGAGCTGTTTTTT. The V and J genes are TRBV28 and TRBJ2-2; D is unclear. Germline values: CDR1 MDHEN, CDR2 SYDVKM. The CDR3 extends over 15 amino acids. The V end lost 3 bases, the J end lost 5 bases, and 13 bases lay between the germline ends. Complete variable domain (other parts from reference TRBV28 and TRBJ2-2): DVKVTQSSRYLVKRTGEKVFLECVQDMDHENMFWYRQDPGLGLRLIYFSYDVKMKEKGDIPEGYSVSREKKERFSLILESASTNQTSMYLCASSLWPRGTGELFFGEGSRLTVL.

The rearrangement joins TRBV5-1 to TRBJ2-7; D is possibly TRBD2 (6 bases). V lost 3 bases and J lost 7, with 14 bases in between. The CDR3 has 13 amino acids. The V gene's germline CDR1 is SGHRS and CDR2 YFSETQ. CDR3: CASSSGTGGEQYV. The CDR3 nucleotides are TGCGCCAGCAGCTCTGGGACCGGAGGGGAGCAGTACGTC.

The genes are TRBV4-3 and TRBJ1-1; D remains ambiguous. V lost 1 base and J lost 6, with 12 bases in between. The CDR3 totals 14 residues. Germline V gene data show CDR1 as LGHNA and CDR2 as YSLEER. CDR3 residues: CASSQVSSGAEAFF. The DNA for the CDR3 is TGCGCCAGCAGCCAAGTCTCATCGGGAGCTGAAGCTTTCTTT.

This chain connects TRBV19 to TRBJ2-2; 10 bases agree with TRBD1. The CDR3 runs 15 residues. V was pared by 6 bases and J by 5 bases, with 6 bases of the junction left unmatched. Per the germline V gene, CDR1 is LNHDA and CDR2 is SQIVND (reference sequence). The CDR3 sequence is CASSLGQGRTGELFF. CDR3 nucleotide sequence: TGTGCCAGTAGCTTGGGACAGGGGAGAACCGGGGAGCTGTTTTTT.

This chain uses TRBV2 with TRBJ1-2, with a weak D call TRBD1 (6 bases). Per the germline V gene, CDR1 is SNHLY and CDR2 is FYNNEI. Trimming took off 6 bases at V and 5 bases at J, with 19 bases between the two ends. This CDR3 is built from 15 residues. The CDR3: CASREQGGWGYGYTF. Here the CDR3 DNA reads TGTGCCAGCAGGGAACAGGGAGGGTGGGGGTATGGCTACACCTTC.

The chain is built from TRBV5-5 and TRBJ2-1, with TRBD2 as a possible D gene (5 bases). The CDR3 has 14 residues. Trimming shortened V by 2 bases and J by 8 bases, and 14 bases separated the two germline ends. Germline values: CDR1 SGHKS, CDR2 YYEKEE (reference sequence). CDR3 DNA sequence: TGTGCCAGCAGCTTTACTAGTTTTTTCGATGAGCAGTTCTTC. Amino acids: CASSFTSFFDEQFF. Full variable domain (missing parts from reference TRBV5-5 and TRBJ2-1): DAGVTQSPTHLIKTRGQQVTLRCSPISGHKSVSWYQQVLGQGPQFIFQYYEKEERGRGNFPDRFSARQFPNYSSELNVNALLLGDSALYLCASSFTSFFDEQFFGPGTRLTVL.

The rearrangement joins TRBV19 to TRBJ1-5; possibly TRBD1 for D (6 bases). V lost 4 bases to trimming and J lost 3 bases, with 10 bases between them. Per germline, CDR1 LNHDA and CDR2 SQIVND (reference sequence). This CDR3 is built from 14 residues. CDR3 nucleotide sequence: TGTGCCAGTAGTACAGGGGCAGTCAATCAGCCCCAGCATTTT. Translating gives CASSTGAVNQPQHF.

Points on this clone: The sample has other DNA sequences that encode this CDR3 too. The chain joins TRBV5-1 to TRBJ2-1, with TRBD2 matching over 7 bases. CDR3 length: 14 residues. From germline, CDR1 is SGHRS and CDR2 YFSETQ. V lost 5 bases and J lost 7; bases outside the gene matches: 9. CDR3 sequence: CASSFSGGGNEQFF. The CDR3 DNA reads TGCGCCAGCAGTTTCTCGGGGGGAGGAAATGAGCAGTTCTTC.

V usage is TRBV29-1 and J usage is TRBJ2-1; 8 bases line up with TRBD1. Per the germline V gene, CDR1 is SQVTM and CDR2 is ANQGSEA. The J segment lost 8 bases and the V segment lost 0 bases, leaving 6 bases of the junction unmatched. The CDR3 contains 14 residues. In nucleotides, the CDR3 is TGCAGCGTTGAAGAGCCGCAGGGGGCGGATGAGCAGTTCTTC. Protein: CSVEEPQGADEQFF.

This clone is deemed medium-sized. The chain carries TRBV2 and TRBJ1-3, with TRBD1 as a possible D gene (5 bases). The V and J ends lost 6 bases and 4 bases respectively, with 16 bases between them. This CDR3 comprises 15 residues. Germline-derived CDR1 and CDR2 are SNHLY and FYNNEI. The CDR3 loop is CASRPKDIFGNTIYF. DNA of the CDR3: TGTGCCAGCAGACCGAAGGACATTTTCGGAAACACCATATATTTT.

CDR3 DNA sequence: TGTGCCAGCTCACCAGGTGGAGGGGCGGATGAAAAACTGTTTTTT. It codes for CASSPGGGADEKLFF. This chain links TRBV18 with TRBJ1-4; a weak D match, TRBD1 (5 bases). The CDR3 consists of 15 residues. V was trimmed by 2 bases and J by 6 bases, leaving 13 bases between them. In germline, CDR1 is KGHSH, CDR2 LQKENI.

The genes are TRBV7-8 and TRBJ2-1; D might be TRBD1 or TRBD2, each matching 5 bases. Per the germline V gene, CDR1 is SGHVS and CDR2 is FQNEAQ. The germline V and J ends were trimmed by 2 bases and 5 bases, with 13 bases remaining between them. CDR3 length: 15 residues. CDR3 region: CASSLSWDVNNEQFF. The CDR3 coding sequence is TGTGCCAGCAGCTTATCCTGGGACGTGAACAATGAGCAGTTCTTC.

The chain recombines TRBV19 with TRBJ1-5; tentatively, D is TRBD1 (5 bases). The germline CDR1 and CDR2 sequences are LNHDA and SQIVND (reference sequence). V was shortened by 8 bases and J by 3 bases, with 8 bases between the two germline ends. The length of the CDR3 is 12 residues. The CDR3 loop is CASRQPNQPQHF. The CDR3, as DNA: TGTGCCAGTCGACAGCCCAATCAGCCCCAGCATTTT.

The rearrangement uses TRBV28 and TRBJ2-4; 7 bases fit TRBD1. CDR1 is MDHEN, CDR2 SYDVKM, per germline. Trimming at V came to 5 bases and at J to 4 bases, leaving 5 bases not matched to a gene. The CDR3 is 14 residues long. CDR3 nucleotide sequence: TGTGCCAGCAGTCAACCGGGACAGAAAAACATTCAGTACTTC. Translation gives CASSQPGQKNIQYF.